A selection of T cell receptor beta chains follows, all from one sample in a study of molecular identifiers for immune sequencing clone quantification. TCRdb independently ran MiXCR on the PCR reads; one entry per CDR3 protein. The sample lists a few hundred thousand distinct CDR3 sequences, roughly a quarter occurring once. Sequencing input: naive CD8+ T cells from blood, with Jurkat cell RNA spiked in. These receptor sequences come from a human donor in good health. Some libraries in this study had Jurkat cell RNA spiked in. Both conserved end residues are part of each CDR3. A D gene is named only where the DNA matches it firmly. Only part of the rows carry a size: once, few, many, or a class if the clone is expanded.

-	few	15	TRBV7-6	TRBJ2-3	CASSLLTASTDTQYF	TGTGCCAGCAGCTTACTCACCGCTAGCACAGATACGCAGTATTTT
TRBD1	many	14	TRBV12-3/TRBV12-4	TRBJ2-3	CASSSQGVGDTQYF	TGTGCCAGCAGTTCGCAGGGGGTTGGAGATACGCAGTATTTT
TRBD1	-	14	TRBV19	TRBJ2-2	CASSRTGWPGELFF	TGTGCCAGTAGCAGGACAGGGTGGCCCGGGGAGCTGTTTTTT
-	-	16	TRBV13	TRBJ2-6	CASSVGRNSGANVLTF	TGTGCCAGCAGTGTTGGCAGAAACTCTGGGGCCAACGTCCTGACTTTC
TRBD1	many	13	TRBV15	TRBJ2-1	CATTGQGYNEQFF	TGTGCCACTACGGGACAGGGGTACAATGAGCAGTTCTTC
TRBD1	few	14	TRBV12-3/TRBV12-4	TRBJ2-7	CASSRDSDLYEQYF	TGTGCCAGCAGCCGGGACAGCGACTTATACGAGCAGTACTTC
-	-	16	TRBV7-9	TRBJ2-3	CASSLLLPSSTDTQYF	TGTGCCAGCAGCCTCCTTCTTCCCTCTAGCACAGATACGCAGTATTTT
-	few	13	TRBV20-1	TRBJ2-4	CSSRGAAKNIQYF	TGCAGTTCGAGGGGGGCAGCCAAAAACATTCAGTACTTC
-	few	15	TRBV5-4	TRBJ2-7	CASSLGQFISYEQYF	TGTGCCAGCAGCTTGGGACAATTTATCTCCTACGAGCAGTACTTC
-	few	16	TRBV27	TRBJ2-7	CASSERVGGALSVQYF	TGTGCCAGCAGTGAAAGGGTGGGGGGCGCGCTATCAGTGCAGTACTTC
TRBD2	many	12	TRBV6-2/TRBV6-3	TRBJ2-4	CATGLAKNIQYF	TGTGCCACGGGACTAGCGAAAAACATTCAGTACTTC
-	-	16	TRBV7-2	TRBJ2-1	CASSLLAPTSYNEQFF	TGTGCCAGCAGCTTACTAGCTCCGACGTCCTACAATGAGCAGTTCTTC
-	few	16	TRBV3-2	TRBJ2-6	CASSRLQDSGANVLTF	TGTGCCAGCAGCCGTTTACAGGACTCTGGGGCCAACGTCCTGACTTTC